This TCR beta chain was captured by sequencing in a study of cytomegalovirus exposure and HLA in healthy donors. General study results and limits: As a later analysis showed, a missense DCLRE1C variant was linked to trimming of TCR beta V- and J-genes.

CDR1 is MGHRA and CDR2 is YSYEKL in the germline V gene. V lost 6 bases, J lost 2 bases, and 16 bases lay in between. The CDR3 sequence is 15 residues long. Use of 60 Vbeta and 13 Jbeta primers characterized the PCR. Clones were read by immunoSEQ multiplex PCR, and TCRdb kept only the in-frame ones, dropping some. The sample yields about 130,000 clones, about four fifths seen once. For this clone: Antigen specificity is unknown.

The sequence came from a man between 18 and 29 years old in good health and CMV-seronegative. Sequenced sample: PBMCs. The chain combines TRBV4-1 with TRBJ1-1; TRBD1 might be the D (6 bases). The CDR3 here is CASRQRPGANTEAFF. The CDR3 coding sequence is TGCGCCAGCAGACAGAGACCAGGGGCAAACACTGAAGCTTTCTTT.